This is a list of T cell receptor beta chains from one sample in a study of identical twins. TCRdb fed the 5' RACE reads into MiXCR, producing one record per CDR3 protein. In the table there are some 790,000 distinct CDR3 sequences, about 18% of which are singletons. The data were also submitted as part of a second study, on T cells expressing NK-cell markers.

Sequenced material: PBMCs. The receptors derive from a woman under 30 in good health. CDR3s include the opening cysteine and the closing phenylalanine or tryptophan. Fields, in order: clone size, J gene, V gene, CDR3 length, D gene, CDR3 protein, CDR3 DNA. D genes are given only for firm matches. Size tells how often a clone was seen (once, few, many) or the class of an expanded clone, and some rows leave it out.

few TRBJ2-3 TRBV7-2 14 . CASSLESSSRTQYF TGTGCCAGCAGCTTAGAGTCGAGTAGCCGAACGCAGTATTTT
. TRBJ2-7 TRBV19 14 . CASSRQNSYVQQYF TGTGCCAGTAGTCGACAGAATTCCTACGTCCAGCAGTACTTC
. TRBJ2-1 TRBV3-1 16 . CASSDMSGPSYNEQFF TGTGCCAGCAGCGACATGAGCGGGCCCTCCTACAATGAGCAGTTCTTC
once TRBJ2-5 TRBV20-1 15 TRBD2 CSARDNVASGTTQYF TGCAGTGCTAGAGATAATGTGGCTAGCGGAACGACCCAGTACTTC
few TRBJ2-3 TRBV27 14 TRBD1 CASSWGQGRDTQYF TGTGCCAGCAGTTGGGGACAGGGCCGAGATACGCAGTATTTT
. TRBJ2-6 TRBV20-1 15 . CSARDPRSGANVLTF TGCAGTGCTAGAGATCCACGCTCTGGGGCCAACGTCCTGACTTTC
few TRBJ2-3 TRBV6-2/TRBV6-3 19 TRBD2 CASSRPNFRLAGHTDTQYF TGTGCCAGCAGCCGCCCCAATTTTCGACTAGCGGGACACACAGATACGCAGTATTTT
. TRBJ2-7 TRBV7-3 18 TRBD2 CASSLCRRRLAEVYEQYF TGTGCCAGCAGCTTATGCCGAAGACGGCTAGCGGAAGTCTACGAGCAGTACTTC
. TRBJ1-5 TRBV20-1 15 . CSAPAMGYSNQPQHF TGCAGTGCCCCTGCGATGGGCTATAGCAATCAGCCCCAGCATTTT
. TRBJ2-2 TRBV5-1 16 TRBD2 CASSQASGGNTGELFF TGCGCCAGCAGCCAGGCTAGCGGGGGAAACACCGGGGAGCTGTTTTTT
few TRBJ2-2 TRBV5-1 17 . CASKGTLGVSVTGELFF TGCGCCAGTAAAGGAACGTTGGGGGTTTCGGTCACCGGGGAGCTGTTTTTT
. TRBJ1-1 TRBV20-1 13 . CSASPGANTEAFF TGCAGTGCTAGTCCAGGGGCGAACACTGAAGCTTTCTTT
. TRBJ2-7 TRBV7-6 14 TRBD1 CASSVTDRGYEQYF TGTGCCAGCAGCGTAACGGACAGGGGCTACGAGCAGTACTTC
. TRBJ1-1 TRBV29-1 13 . CSLKQGVNTEAFF TGCAGCTTAAAACAGGGAGTGAACACTGAAGCTTTCTTT
. TRBJ2-5 TRBV20-1 11 . CSAPAGETQYF TGCAGTGCCCCAGCTGGGGAGACCCAGTACTTC
. TRBJ2-7 TRBV10-3 15 TRBD2 CATESGRQSSYEQYF TGTGCCACCGAGAGCGGGAGACAAAGCTCCTACGAGCAGTACTTC
few TRBJ1-2 TRBV6-1 13 TRBD1 CASIARDRHGYTF TGTGCCAGCATAGCCCGGGACAGACATGGCTACACCTTC
few TRBJ2-1 TRBV20-1 14 TRBD2 CSALLAGARNEQFF TGCAGTGCCCTACTAGCGGGGGCAAGGAATGAGCAGTTCTTC
few TRBJ2-7 TRBV5-1 14 TRBD1 CASRAWTGAYEQYF TGCGCCAGCCGAGCCTGGACAGGGGCTTACGAGCAGTACTTC
. TRBJ1-5 TRBV5-1 13 . CASSTDPAQPQHF TGCGCCAGCAGCACAGACCCCGCTCAGCCCCAGCATTTT
. TRBJ2-7 TRBV4-3 13 TRBD2 CASSQDPGGEQYF TGCGCCAGCAGCCAAGATCCGGGGGGCGAGCAGTACTTC
. TRBJ2-7 TRBV29-1 13 TRBD2 CSVEAGGGYEQYF TGCAGCGTTGAGGCGGGAGGAGGGTACGAGCAGTACTTC
few TRBJ2-2 TRBV12-3/TRBV12-4 15 TRBD2 CASSRISGAGGELFF TGTGCCAGCAGTCGGATAAGCGGGGCTGGCGGGGAGCTGTTTTTT